These 3 T cell receptor beta chains were sequenced from one sample in a study of blood T cells in healthy people across ages. A sample-barcoded 5' primer and a J-beta primer mix were used in a second PCR of about 7 to 12 cycles. MiXCR, applied by TCRdb to the 5' RACE reads, yields one record per CDR3 protein. Among over a million distinct CDR3 sequences, approximately 43% were seen once, and the ten largest hold over 3.5%. The source material was blood. Receptors were obtained from a woman between 18 and 29 years old in good health.

The sample holds a few counts of this clonotype. V is TRBV29-1 and J is TRBJ1-2; D uncertain. V was cut by 4 bases and J by 4 bases, with 7 bases left in between. Germline V gene data show CDR1 as SQVTM and CDR2 as ANQGSEA. This CDR3 contains 11 residues. In nucleotides, the CDR3 is TGCAGCGTTGTAGTAAGCTATGGCTACACCTTC. Residues: CSVVVSYGYTF.

The chain employs TRBV20-1 and TRBJ2-5; a weak D match, TRBD1 (6 bases). Judging by the DNA end, TRBJ2-7 fits better; the J call may be wrong. Germline lookup yields CDR1 DFQATT and CDR2 SNEGSKA (reference sequence). The CDR3 spans 16 residues. This CDR3 reads CSARPSPGNREGEQYF. The CDR3 DNA is TGCAGTGCTAGACCTAGCCCCGGGAACAGGGAAGGCGAGCAGTACTTC.

The chain carries TRBV2 and TRBJ1-5, with D perhaps matching TRBD1 (5 bases). Germline V lookup: CDR1 SNHLY, CDR2 FYNNEI. Trimming took 4 bases from V and 2 from J, leaving 9 bases between them. This CDR3 spans 14 amino acids. Here the CDR3 DNA reads TGTGCCAGCAGTGGGGGGTTAGGCAATCAGCCCCAGCATTTT. It is translated as CASSGGLGNQPQHF.